A selection of T cell receptor beta chains follows, all from one sample in a study of lymphopenia after photon versus proton radiotherapy. Method: immunoSEQ multiplex PCR; TCRdb's copy keeps in-frame clones and lacks some. The repertoire has about 22,000 clones, about 89% of them found once; the top ten carry around 10%. Here the sequenced sample was peripheral blood, taken from a patient treated with proton-based radiotherapy. The origin of the receptors is a man older than 75 with esophageal cancer. The CDR3 runs from the conserved cysteine through the conserved F or W. A D gene is named only where the DNA matches it firmly. Expanded clones are given a class, and other clones once, few, many or no size at all.

TRBJ1-2 TRBV7-9 . few TGTGCCAGCAGCCCCAGTTTTGGGGGGCATGGCTACACCTTC CASSPSFGGHGYTF
TRBJ2-7 TRBV10-2 . . TGCGCCAGCAGTGAGCAGCGGACCCCATCCTACGAGCAGTACTTC CASSEQRTPSYEQYF
TRBJ1-1 TRBV9 TRBD1 once TGTGCCAGCAGCGTCGGGGACAGCCTTGAAGCTTTCTTT CASSVGDSLEAFF
TRBJ1-4 TRBV5-8 TRBD1 . TGTGCCAGCAGCGCCGAAGGTGCCGGGACAGGGATTGGTGCGGAACTGTTTTTT CASSAEGAGTGIGAELFF
TRBJ1-2 TRBV27 . . TGTGCCAGCAGCACCAGACAGAGGAACTATGGCTACACCTTC CASSTRQRNYGYTF
TRBJ1-1 TRBV4-3 . . TGCGCCAGCAGCCAAGATCTGTCCGGGTACGGGAACACTGAAGCTTTCTTT CASSQDLSGYGNTEAFF
TRBJ1-3 TRBV30 . . TGTGCCTGGACAGGGGCCCTCTCTGGAAACACCATATATTTT CAWTGALSGNTIYF
TRBJ1-6 TRBV9 . . TGTGCCAGCAGCCGAGTAGATTTTAATTCACCCCTCCACTTT CASSRVDFNSPLHF
TRBJ1-2 TRBV4-3 . . TGCGCCAGCAGCCAAGGGGACCCGGGGCTTTATGGCTACACCTTC CASSQGDPGLYGYTF
TRBJ1-2 TRBV29-1 TRBD1 once TGCAGCGTACCACAGGGGCCGAATAACTATGGCTACACCTTC CSVPQGPNNYGYTF
TRBJ1-4 TRBV30 . . TGTGCCTGGAGTGTACTTCAGGGACGGCAACTGTTTTTT CAWSVLQGRQLFF
TRBJ1-1 TRBV18 . . TGTGCCAGCTCACCAGGCGGGAAACCTGAAGCTTTCTTT CASSPGGKPEAFF
TRBJ1-2 TRBV4-3 . once TGCGCCAGCAGCCAAGAGGGGGTACGGACCTATGGCTACACCTTC CASSQEGVRTYGYTF
TRBJ2-5 TRBV18 . . TGTGCCAGCTCACCAACCCAAGAGACCCAGTACTTC CASSPTQETQYF
TRBJ2-1 TRBV6-6 . . TGTGCCAGCAGCCCTAGGCCGGCGGGGCTCAATGAGCAGTTCTTC CASSPRPAGLNEQFF
TRBJ2-5 TRBV2 . . TGTGCCAGCCGGAACAGGGAAGAGACCCAGTACTTC CASRNREETQYF
TRBJ1-4 TRBV19 . . TGTGCCAGTAGCAGAAGGGATTCCACTAATGAAAAACTGTTTTTT CASSRRDSTNEKLFF
TRBJ1-4 TRBV4-1 . . TGCGCCAGCAGCCAAGAGGGGCGGGGGTTTGAAAAACTGTTTTTT CASSQEGRGFEKLFF
TRBJ2-3 TRBV30 TRBD2 . TGTGCCTGGATTTCCGGGACTAGCCCGCCAGATACGCAGTATTTT CAWISGTSPPDTQYF
TRBJ2-6 TRBV2 . . TGTGCCTCTAACACCGGGCTCCGTGTGAGTGGGGCCAACGTCCTGACTTTC CASNTGLRVSGANVLTF
TRBJ2-6 TRBV4-1 . . TGCGCCAGCAGCCAAGACTTTGAGGGAGCTGGGGCCAACGTCCTGACTTTC CASSQDFEGAGANVLTF
TRBJ2-3 TRBV5-1 . . TGCGCCAGCAGCTTGGTGCCGGACAAATACACAGATACGCAGTATTTT CASSLVPDKYTDTQYF
TRBJ1-3 TRBV7-8 . . TGTGCCAGCAGCGACCGCGTAGGGACTGGAAACACCATATATTTT CASSDRVGTGNTIYF
TRBJ1-4 TRBV11-1 . . TGTGCCAGCAGCTTTCCGGGGCCCGAAGGAGCTAATGAAAAACTGTTTTTT CASSFPGPEGANEKLFF
TRBJ1-1 TRBV7-6 . . TGTGCCAGCAGCTTAGTAGGTGGGAACACTGAAGCTTTCTTT CASSLVGGNTEAFF
TRBJ1-1 TRBV19 . . TGTGCCAGTGAGGACAGAGACACTGAAGCTTTCTTT CASEDRDTEAFF
TRBJ1-3 TRBV7-2 . . TGTGCCAGCAGCTTACGGTCGCAGGGCTTAGGAAACACCATATATTTT CASSLRSQGLGNTIYF
TRBJ2-5 TRBV4-3 TRBD1 . TGCGCCAGCAGCCAAGGGGGGACAGGGTCAGAGACCCAGTACTTC CASSQGGTGSETQYF
TRBJ1-2 TRBV6-5 TRBD1 . TGTGCCAGCAGCTCCGCCGGGACAGGGGGTGGCTACACCTTC CASSSAGTGGGYTF
TRBJ2-7 TRBV4-3 TRBD1 . TGCGCCAGCAGCAAAGACAGGGCGCCGGGCTACGAGCAGTACTTC CASSKDRAPGYEQYF
TRBJ1-1 TRBV6-4 . . TGTGCCAGCAGTGAAGAGTTGAGCACTGAAGCTTTCTTT CASSEELSTEAFF
TRBJ2-1 TRBV11-2 TRBD1 . TGTGCCAGCAGCTTAGTTCAGGGGGCGGGTGAGCAGTTCTTC CASSLVQGAGEQFF
TRBJ2-5 TRBV7-6 . . TGTGCCAGCAGCTCAAGCCAAGAGCGGACCCAGTACTTC CASSSSQERTQYF